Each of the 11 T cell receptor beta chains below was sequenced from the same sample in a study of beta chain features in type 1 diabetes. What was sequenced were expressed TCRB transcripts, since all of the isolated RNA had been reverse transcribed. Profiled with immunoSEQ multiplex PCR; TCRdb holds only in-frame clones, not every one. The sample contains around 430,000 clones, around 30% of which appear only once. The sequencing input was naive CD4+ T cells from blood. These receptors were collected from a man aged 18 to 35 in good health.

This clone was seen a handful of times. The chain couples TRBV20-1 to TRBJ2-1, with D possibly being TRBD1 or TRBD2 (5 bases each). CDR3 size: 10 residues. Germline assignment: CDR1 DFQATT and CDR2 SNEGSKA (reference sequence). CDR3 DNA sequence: TGCAGCTCCGGGACCCATGAGCAGTTCTTC. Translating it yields CSSGTHEQFF.

Written as DNA, the CDR3 is TGTGCCCTCGGGCATTCACCCTTATCCTACGAGCAGTACTTC. It translates to CALGHSPLSYEQYF. The genes are TRBV6-1 and TRBJ2-7; D gene ambiguous. The V and J ends lost 11 bases and 1 base respectively, with 18 bases between them. Germline V CDR1 and CDR2: MNHNS, SASEGT. The CDR3 length is 14 residues.

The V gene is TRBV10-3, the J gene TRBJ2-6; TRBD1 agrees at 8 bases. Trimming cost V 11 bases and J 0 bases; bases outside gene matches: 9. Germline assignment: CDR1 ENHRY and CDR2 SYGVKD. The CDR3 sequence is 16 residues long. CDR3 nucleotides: TGTGCCGTGTCGGGACAGGTCGTCTCTGGGGCCAACGTCCTGACTTTC. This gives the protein CAVSGQVVSGANVLTF.

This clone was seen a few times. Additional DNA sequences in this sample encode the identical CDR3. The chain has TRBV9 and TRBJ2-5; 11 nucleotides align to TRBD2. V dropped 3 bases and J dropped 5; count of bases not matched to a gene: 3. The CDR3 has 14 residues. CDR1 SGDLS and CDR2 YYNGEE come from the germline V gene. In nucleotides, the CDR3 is TGTGCCAGCAGCGCGGGACTAGCGGTTGAGACCCAGTACTTC. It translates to CASSAGLAVETQYF.

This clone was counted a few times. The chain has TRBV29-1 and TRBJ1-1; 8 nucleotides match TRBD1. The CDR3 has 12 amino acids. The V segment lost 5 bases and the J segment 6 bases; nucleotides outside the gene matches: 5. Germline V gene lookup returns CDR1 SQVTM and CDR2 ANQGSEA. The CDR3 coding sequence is TGCAGCGTTCTCCTACAGGGGGCTGAAGCTTTCTTT. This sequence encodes CSVLLQGAEAFF.

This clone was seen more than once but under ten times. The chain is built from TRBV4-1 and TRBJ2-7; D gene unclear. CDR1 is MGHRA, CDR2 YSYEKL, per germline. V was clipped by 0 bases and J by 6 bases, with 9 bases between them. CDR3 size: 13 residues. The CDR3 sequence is CASSQESGGEQYF. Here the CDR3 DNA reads TGCGCCAGCAGCCAAGAGTCTGGCGGCGAGCAGTACTTC.

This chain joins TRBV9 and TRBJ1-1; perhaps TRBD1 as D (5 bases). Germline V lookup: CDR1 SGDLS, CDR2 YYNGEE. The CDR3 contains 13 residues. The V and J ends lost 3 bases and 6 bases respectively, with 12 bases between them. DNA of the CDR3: TGTGCCAGCAGCGCCGGGACTCTAGCTGAAGCTTTCTTT. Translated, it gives CASSAGTLAEAFF. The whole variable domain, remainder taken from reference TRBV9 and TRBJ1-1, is DSGVTQTPKHLITATGQRVTLRCSPRSGDLSVYWYQQSLDQGLQFLIQYYNGEERAKGNILERFSAQQFPDLHSELNLSSLELGDSALYFCASSAGTLAEAFFGQGTRLTVV.

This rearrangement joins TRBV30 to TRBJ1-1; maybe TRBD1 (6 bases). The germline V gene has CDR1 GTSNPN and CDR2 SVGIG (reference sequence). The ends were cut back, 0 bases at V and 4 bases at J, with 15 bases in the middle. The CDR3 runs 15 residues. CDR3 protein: CAWSVRFGGGTEAFF. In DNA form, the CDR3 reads TGTGCCTGGAGTGTACGTTTCGGGGGCGGCACTGAAGCTTTCTTT.

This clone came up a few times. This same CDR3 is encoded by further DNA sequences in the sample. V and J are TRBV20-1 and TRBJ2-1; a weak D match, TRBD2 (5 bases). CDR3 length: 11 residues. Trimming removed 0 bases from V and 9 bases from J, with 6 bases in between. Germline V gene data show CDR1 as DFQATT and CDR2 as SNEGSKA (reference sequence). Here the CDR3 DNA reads TGCAGTGCTAGAGATCGGGGTGAGCAGTTCTTC. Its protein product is CSARDRGEQFF.

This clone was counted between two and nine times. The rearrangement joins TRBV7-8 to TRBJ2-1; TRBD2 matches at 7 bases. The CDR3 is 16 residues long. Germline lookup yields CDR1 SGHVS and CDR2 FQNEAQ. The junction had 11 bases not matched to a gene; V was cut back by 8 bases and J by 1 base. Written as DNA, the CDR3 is TGTGCCAGCGGGATTTCGCGGGACTATTCCTACAATGAGCAGTTCTTC. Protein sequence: CASGISRDYSYNEQFF.

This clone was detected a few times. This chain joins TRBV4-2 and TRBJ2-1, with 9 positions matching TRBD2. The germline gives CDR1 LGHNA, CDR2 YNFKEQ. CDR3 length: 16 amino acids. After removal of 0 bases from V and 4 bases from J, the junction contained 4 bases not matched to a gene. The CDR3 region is CASSQELLAGYNEQFF. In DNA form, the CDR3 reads TGTGCCAGCAGCCAAGAGCTCCTAGCGGGATACAATGAGCAGTTCTTC.